These T cell receptor beta chains were read from a single sample in a study of cytomegalovirus exposure and HLA in healthy donors. This table comes from immunoSEQ multiplex PCR, and its TCRdb copy is limited to in-frame clones, with some not included. The sample lists around 300,000 clones, approximately 70% occurring once. The specimen sequenced was PBMCs. The receptors were gathered from a female donor in good health and CMV-seronegative. Each CDR3 is given with its conserved first and last residue. The order of the fields is J gene, clone size, D gene, V gene, CDR3 protein, CDR3 DNA. D genes are given only for firm matches. Clone size is not always given. Where it is, it says once, few, many or a class for expanded clones.

TRBJ2-5 - TRBD2 TRBV11-3 CASSLDVGLAGGGLLETQYF TGTGCCAGCAGCTTAGATGTTGGACTAGCGGGAGGAGGCCTTTTGGAGACCCAGTACTTC
TRBJ1-4 few TRBD1 TRBV7-8 CASSVDRAYEKLFF TGTGCCAGCAGCGTGGACAGGGCGTACGAAAAACTGTTTTTT
TRBJ2-1 - - TRBV29-1 CSVEGLALNEQFF TGCAGCGTTGAAGGATTAGCCCTGAATGAGCAGTTCTTC
TRBJ2-1 once TRBD2 TRBV14 CASSRGLVHEQFF TGTGCCAGCAGCCGAGGACTAGTCCATGAGCAGTTCTTC
TRBJ1-2 - - TRBV7-9 CASSFGAGQTTNYGYTF -
TRBJ2-7 - - TRBV5-4 CASSLGQSYEQYF TGTGCCAGCAGCTTGGGACAGTCCTACGAGCAGTACTTC
TRBJ1-2 - TRBD1 TRBV25-1 CASSGQGEGYTF TGTGCCAGCAGTGGACAGGGGGAAGGCTACACCTTC
TRBJ2-3 - - TRBV11-3 CASSLVWEDTQYF TGTGCCAGCAGCTTAGTTTGGGAGGATACGCAGTATTTT
TRBJ2-2 - TRBD2 TRBV2 CASVGSGSGLSTGELFF TGTGCCAGCGTCGGTAGCGGGAGCGGATTGAGCACCGGGGAGCTGTTTTTT
TRBJ2-2 - - TRBV18 CASSPQRTANTGELFF TGTGCCAGCTCACCACAACGGACAGCTAACACCGGGGAGCTGTTTTTT
TRBJ1-2 few - TRBV15 CATSRPGRKGVTQTGYTF TGTGCCACCAGCAGACCAGGTCGGAAAGGGGTGACCCAAACTGGCTACACCTTC
TRBJ2-5 few TRBD2 TRBV2 CASNDGSGGETQYF TGTGCCAGCAATGACGGGAGCGGGGGAGAGACCCAGTACTTC
TRBJ1-1 - TRBD1 TRBV19 CASSTYRGWNTEAFF TGTGCCAGTAGTACGTACAGGGGATGGAACACTGAAGCTTTCTTT
TRBJ2-1 once - TRBV19 CASSLGGYNEQFF TGTGCCAGTAGTTTAGGCGGTTACAATGAGCAGTTCTTC
TRBJ2-5 - TRBD1 TRBV5-1 CASSSGTGGKETQYF TGCGCCAGCAGCTCCGGGACAGGGGGAAAAGAGACCCAGTACTTC
TRBJ1-1 once - TRBV4-1 CASSPKWREAVMNTEAFF TGCGCCAGCAGCCCAAAATGGAGGGAAGCGGTTATGAACACTGAAGCTTTCTTT
TRBJ2-1 once - TRBV5-1 CASSSVGGLANNEQFF TGCGCCAGCAGCAGTGTCGGTGGGCTCGCTAACAATGAGCAGTTCTTC
TRBJ2-5 - TRBD2 TRBV9 CASSVGLAGGGGTQYF TGTGCCAGCAGCGTAGGACTAGCGGGAGGTGGAGGGACCCAGTACTTC
TRBJ1-5 - TRBD1 TRBV10-3 CATQDRNQPQHF TGTGCCACTCAGGACAGGAATCAGCCCCAGCATTTT
TRBJ2-7 - - TRBV2 CASSESFGGSYEQYF TGTGCCAGCAGTGAATCTTTCGGGGGCTCCTACGAGCAGTACTTC
TRBJ2-7 - TRBD1 TRBV7-9 CASSAGTGGEYEQYF TGTGCCAGCAGTGCCGGGACAGGGGGCGAGTACGAGCAGTACTTC
TRBJ1-5 - TRBD1 TRBV7-2 CASSLFVGAGGQPQHF TGTGCCAGCAGCTTATTCGTCGGGGCAGGGGGCCAGCCCCAGCATTTT
TRBJ2-3 - - TRBV7-3 CASSLQGTDTQYF TGTGCCAGCAGCTTACAGGGAACAGATACGCAGTATTTT
TRBJ2-7 - - TRBV2 CATLETGEEQYF TGTGCCACCCTCGAAACCGGGGAAGAGCAGTACTTC
TRBJ2-1 - TRBD1 TRBV4-2 CASSQIQGIMSSYNEQFF TGTGCCAGCAGCCAAATACAGGGGATAATGAGCTCCTACAATGAGCAGTTCTTC
TRBJ2-7 - - TRBV28 CASSQRAGKGLYEQYF TGTGCCAGCAGCCAGCGGGCAGGGAAGGGTCTCTACGAGCAGTACTTC
TRBJ2-5 - TRBD1 TRBV30 CAYKTGGETQYF TGTGCCTATAAAACAGGGGGAGAGACCCAGTACTTC
TRBJ2-1 - TRBD2 TRBV29-1 CSAATLAGGPNEQFF TGCAGCGCCGCCACCCTAGCGGGAGGGCCCAATGAGCAGTTCTTC
TRBJ2-1 few - TRBV27 CASSRRRSSYNEQFF TGTGCCAGCAGTAGGAGGAGGAGCTCCTACAATGAGCAGTTCTTC
TRBJ2-1 few TRBD2 TRBV15 CATSLGLAKYNEQFF TGTGCCACCAGCCTGGGACTAGCGAAGTACAATGAGCAGTTCTTC
TRBJ2-1 - - TRBV2 CASSELAPEQFF TGTGCCAGCAGTGAATTAGCTCCTGAGCAGTTCTTC
TRBJ2-7 once TRBD2 TRBV25-1 CASSARGTTYEQYF TGTGCCAGCAGCGCCCGCGGGACTACCTACGAGCAGTACTTC
TRBJ2-1 - TRBD1 TRBV25-1 CASSSASLDRGYNEQFF TGTGCCAGCAGTTCCGCTTCGTTGGACAGGGGCTACAATGAGCAGTTCTTC
TRBJ2-2 - - TRBV5-4 CASSFLAANTGELFF TGTGCCAGCAGCTTTTTGGCAGCGAACACCGGGGAGCTGTTTTTT
TRBJ1-2 - TRBD1 TRBV10-3 CAISEEQGAGGYTF TGTGCCATCAGTGAGGAACAGGGGGCGGGTGGCTACACCTTC
TRBJ1-5 few - TRBV30 CAWGSSGGNQPQHF TGTGCCTGGGGTTCCTCGGGGGGCAATCAGCCCCAGCATTTT
TRBJ2-7 - TRBD2 TRBV9 CASGLGAGGYEQYF TGTGCCAGCGGCCTGGGGGCGGGAGGCTACGAGCAGTACTTC
TRBJ2-7 few TRBD1 TRBV6-4 CASSDKFPRDRGTYEQYF TGTGCCAGCAGTGATAAGTTCCCCCGGGACAGGGGAACCTACGAGCAGTACTTC
TRBJ2-1 - TRBD2 TRBV6-4 CASSERLAGRTEQFF TGTGCCAGCAGTGAACGGCTAGCGGGACGGACTGAGCAGTTCTTC
TRBJ2-1 few TRBD2 TRBV29-1 CSVGAGVFF TGCAGCGTTGGAGCGGGGGTATTCTTC
TRBJ1-1 - - TRBV23-1 CASSQSGQYEAFF TGCGCCAGCAGTCAATCAGGACAGTATGAAGCTTTCTTT
TRBJ2-3 few TRBD1 TRBV11-2 CASSLEGTGTDTQYF TGTGCCAGCAGCTTAGAAGGGACAGGCACAGATACGCAGTATTTT
TRBJ1-2 few - TRBV2 CASSAGVNYGYTF TGTGCCAGCAGTGCGGGGGTGAACTATGGCTACACCTTC
TRBJ1-1 once TRBD1 TRBV5-1 CASSLADRGITEAFF TGCGCCAGCAGCTTGGCGGACAGGGGGATCACTGAAGCTTTCTTT
TRBJ1-4 few - TRBV4-1 CASRGLRGEGATNEKLFF TGCGCCAGCAGGGGCCTTCGGGGGGAGGGGGCAACTAATGAAAAACTGTTTTTT
TRBJ2-1 once TRBD2 TRBV19 CASSIWGTSGASTNEQFF TGTGCCAGTAGTATTTGGGGGACTAGCGGAGCCAGTACCAATGAGCAGTTCTTC
TRBJ1-1 - - TRBV29-1 CSVGTDAIEAFF TGCAGCGTTGGCACAGACGCTATTGAAGCTTTCTTT
TRBJ2-5 few TRBD2 TRBV28 CASTPSGRGQETQYF TGTGCCAGCACCCCTAGCGGGAGAGGACAAGAGACCCAGTACTTC
TRBJ2-7 - TRBD2 TRBV10-3 CAITPAGSQDEQYF TGTGCCATCACTCCAGCGGGATCTCAGGACGAGCAGTACTTC
TRBJ1-1 - - TRBV2 CASRASENTEAFF TGTGCCAGCAGGGCCTCAGAGAACACTGAAGCTTTCTTT
TRBJ2-1 few TRBD2 TRBV9 CASTGLAGGGEQFF TGTGCCAGCACCGGACTAGCGGGGGGAGGTGAGCAGTTCTTC
TRBJ2-1 - TRBD2 TRBV6-1 CASREGLAGVNEQFF TGTGCCAGCAGGGAAGGACTAGCGGGAGTAAATGAGCAGTTCTTC
TRBJ2-7 - TRBD1 TRBV9 CASSADRGEYEQYF TGTGCCAGCAGCGCGGACAGGGGAGAGTACGAGCAGTACTTC
TRBJ2-4 - TRBD2 TRBV27 CASSRTGGREGIVKNIQYF TGTGCCAGCAGTAGGACGGGCGGGCGGGAGGGAATTGTCAAAAACATTCAGTACTTC
TRBJ2-7 - TRBD2 TRBV2 CASGLAGVPEQYF TGTGCCAGCGGACTAGCGGGAGTTCCCGAGCAGTACTTC
TRBJ2-1 - - TRBV28 CASSLFGGAVNEQFF TGTGCCAGCAGTTTATTCGGGGGAGCGGTCAATGAGCAGTTCTTC
TRBJ1-5 - - TRBV19 CASVGGPPQPQHF TGTGCCAGTGTGGGGGGTCCGCCTCAGCCCCAGCATTTT
TRBJ2-7 once TRBD2 TRBV5-4 CASKAGVGEQYF TGTGCCAGCAAAGCGGGAGTGGGGGAGCAGTACTTC